Presented here are 29 T cell receptor beta chains from one specimen sequenced in a study of shared clonotypes between healthy human individuals. Sequenced by immunoSEQ multiplex PCR; TCRdb stores in-frame clones only, minus some. The sample has about a million clones; 76% are singletons. The material sequenced was memory CD4+ T cells sorted from blood. Subset given: CD45RA-negative fraction. The receptors shown here come from a man between 18 and 29 years old in good health.

The chain recombines TRBV5-1 with TRBJ2-6, with TRBD1 matching over 7 bases. Germline lookup yields CDR1 SGHRS and CDR2 YFSETQ. The CDR3 is 17 residues long. The V and J ends lost 5 bases and 4 bases, in that order; junction bases with no gene match: 12. CDR3 in amino acids: CASRTGTVGSGANVLTF. The CDR3 coding sequence is TGCGCCAGCAGGACCGGGACAGTAGGCTCCGGGGCCAACGTCCTGACTTTC.

The gene calls are TRBV11-3 and TRBJ2-1; either TRBD1 or TRBD2 may supply D (5 bases each). The CDR3 totals 15 residues. CDR1 is SGHNT and CDR2 is YENEEA in the germline V gene. Trimming cost V 2 bases and J 4 bases, with 12 bases left between them. This CDR3 reads CASSLTRDLYNEQFF. CDR3 in DNA: TGTGCCAGCAGCTTAACCCGGGACCTTTACAATGAGCAGTTCTTC.

The genes are TRBV11-2 and TRBJ2-1, with TRBD2 identical over 8 bases. The germline V gene encodes CDR1 SGHAT and CDR2 FQNNGV. CDR3 length: 16 amino acids. V lost 5 bases, J lost 4 bases, and 10 bases stayed unmatched. The CDR3 sequence is CASSPSAGGGYNEQFF. The DNA of the CDR3 is TGTGCCAGCAGCCCATCGGCCGGGGGGGGTTACAATGAGCAGTTCTTC.

Concerning this clone itself: At the DNA level, this CDR3 is encoded by other sequences in the same sample as well. This chain joins TRBV9 and TRBJ1-1; D is uncertain. Between the trimmed V and J ends, which lost 0 bases and 0 bases, there was a span of 3 bases. The CDR3 totals 13 residues. The germline CDR1 and CDR2 sequences are SGDLS and YYNGEE. The CDR3 DNA is TGTGCCAGCAGCGTAGAAGTGAACACTGAAGCTTTCTTT. This translates into CASSVEVNTEAFF.

The J gene is TRBJ1-5, the V gene TRBV2, with 11 bases matching TRBD1. J was trimmed by 7 bases and V by 9 bases; bases with no gene match: 8. There are 14 residues in the CDR3. In germline, CDR1 is SNHLY, CDR2 FYNNEI. The CDR3, as DNA: TGTGCCAGTGTCGGACAGGGGGCGGGACAGCCCCAGCATTTT. Protein: CASVGQGAGQPQHF.

The CDR3 nucleotides are TGTGCCAGTAGTATGTCCGATGTCTACAATGAGCAGTTCTTC. This codes for CASSMSDVYNEQFF. The chain recombines TRBV19 with TRBJ2-1, with D unclear. Germline assignment: CDR1 LNHDA and CDR2 SQIVND (reference sequence). Trimming stripped 3 bases from V and 3 bases from J, with 9 bases between. This CDR3 is built from 14 residues.

The chain combines TRBV14 with TRBJ2-3; D unclear. Germline V gives CDR1 SGHDN, CDR2 FVKESK. Trimming took off 4 bases at V and 1 base at J, with 12 bases between the two ends. This CDR3 comprises 15 residues. The CDR3, as DNA: TGTGCCAGCAGCCCCCTGGGTTACGGCACAGATACGCAGTATTTT. Its protein is CASSPLGYGTDTQYF. Looking up the rest from reference TRBV14 and TRBJ2-3 gives the full variable domain: EAGVTQFPSHSVIEKGQTVTLRCDPISGHDNLYWYRRVMGKEIKFLLHFVKESKQDESGMPNNRFLAERTGGTYSTLKVQPAELEDSGVYFCASSPLGYGTDTQYFGPGTRLTVL.

This clone was detected once. The rearrangement links TRBV25-1 to TRBJ2-7; 8 nucleotides agree with TRBD1. Germline CDR1 reads MGHDK; CDR2 reads SYGVNS. This CDR3 is 15 amino acids long. Unmatched junction bases numbered 9, after V lost 2 bases and J lost 6 bases. DNA for the CDR3: TGTGCCAGCAGTGAAGGAAGACAGGGGCGCCGCGAGCAGTACTTC. This translates into CASSEGRQGRREQYF.

The genes are TRBV21-1 and TRBJ2-7; TRBD1, the table's D call, was not compared with the DNA. TRBV21-1 is an annotated pseudogene. This CDR3 region has 12 residues. CDR3 nucleotides: TGTGCCAGCAGAGGGGACTCCTACGAGCAGTACTTC. Its translation: CASRGDSYEQYF.

The J gene is TRBJ2-2, the V gene TRBV6-1, with a possible D match to TRBD1 (6 bases). With 4 bases removed from V and 4 bases from J, the gap between germline ends came to 13 bases. The germline V gene encodes CDR1 MNHNS and CDR2 SASEGT. The length of the CDR3 is 15 residues. CDR3: CASSVQLTGTGELFF. The CDR3 DNA sequence: TGTGCCAGCAGTGTCCAGTTGACAGGCACCGGGGAGCTGTTTTTT.

J is TRBJ2-3 and V is TRBV11-2, with D tentatively TRBD1 (6 bases). V shed 5 bases and J shed 1 base, with 13 bases lying between them. The CDR3 extends over 15 amino acids. CDR1 SGHAT and CDR2 FQNNGV come from the germline V gene. CDR3 loop: CASSLQGWGTDTQYF. The CDR3 DNA reads as TGTGCCAGCAGCCTCCAGGGGTGGGGCACAGATACGCAGTATTTT.

On this clone itself: The same CDR3 can be traced to other DNA sequences in this sample. The genes are TRBV6-1 and TRBJ1-6, with D uncertain. V was clipped by 6 bases and J by 7 bases, with 7 bases between them. This CDR3 comprises 12 residues. CDR1 is MNHNS and CDR2 is SASEGT in the germline V gene. The CDR3 nucleotides are TGTGCCAGCAGCAGAGGGAATTCACCCCTCCACTTT. Translation gives CASSRGNSPLHF.

This clone was observed a handful of times. CDR3: CASSLGPGGTDTQYF. The CDR3 coding sequence is TGTGCCAGCAGCTTAGGTCCAGGGGGGACAGATACGCAGTATTTT. This rearrangement joins TRBV7-2 to TRBJ2-3; maybe TRBD1 (7 bases). The V gene's germline CDR1 is SGHTA and CDR2 FQGNSA. The CDR3 runs to 15 residues. Trimming left V 1 base short and J 3 bases short, with 11 bases between.

The chain recombines TRBV7-2 with TRBJ2-7; possibly TRBD2 for D (5 bases). Trimming cost V 2 bases and J 4 bases, with 9 bases left between them. This CDR3 spans 13 amino acids. Germline CDR1 SGHTA, CDR2 FQGNSA. The chain's CDR3 is CASSLRSGYEQYF. The CDR3 bases are TGTGCCAGCAGCTTACGGTCGGGGTACGAGCAGTACTTC. Based on the CDR3 plus reference TRBV7-2 and TRBJ2-7, the full variable domain is GAGVSQSPSNKVTEKGKDVELRCDPISGHTALYWYRQSLGQGLEFLIYFQGNSAPDKSGLPSDRFSAERTGGSVSTLTIQRTQQEDSAVYLCASSLRSGYEQYFGPGTRLTVT.

This clone occurred a few times. J is TRBJ1-2 and V is TRBV20-1; D uncertain. CDR1 and CDR2 from the germline V gene are DFQATT and SNEGSKA (reference sequence). The CDR3 length is 11 residues. V lost 6 bases and J lost 7, with 12 bases in between. The CDR3 nucleotides read TGCAGTGCCCGGCTGGGGTCTGGCTACACCTTC. It is translated as CSARLGSGYTF.

The chain joins TRBV2 to TRBJ2-5; the match to TRBD1 covers 11 bases. The CDR3 consists of 13 residues. V dropped 6 bases and J dropped 7; count of bases not matched to a gene: 4. The germline V gene encodes CDR1 SNHLY and CDR2 FYNNEI. The DNA of the CDR3 is TGTGCCAGCAGGGGACAGGGGGTCGGGACCCAGTACTTC. This encodes CASRGQGVGTQYF.

The chain is built from TRBV10-3 and TRBJ2-1; D may be TRBD1 or TRBD2 (5 bases each). Germline V gene data show CDR1 as ENHRY and CDR2 as SYGVKD. The ends were cut back, 0 bases at V and 6 bases at J, with 18 bases in the middle. The CDR3 loop spans 17 amino acids. For the CDR3, the DNA is TGTGCCATCAGTGAGTCGATCGCGAGGGGATTTACCAATGAGCAGTTCTTC. It specifies CAISESIARGFTNEQFF.

This chain uses TRBV5-4 with TRBJ1-5, with D possibly TRBD1 on 6 matching bases. Trimming shortened V by 4 bases and J by 2 bases, and 19 bases separated the two germline ends. Germline CDR1 reads SGHNT; CDR2 reads YYREEE (reference sequence). CDR3 length: 17 residues. CDR3 DNA: TGTGCCAGCAGCCCTCACGGGGGCTCATGGGGCAATCAGCCCCAGCATTTT. This translates into CASSPHGGSWGNQPQHF.

The chain is built from TRBV21-1 and TRBJ2-7; the D call TRBD1 from the table was never checked on the DNA. TRBV21-1 has pseudogene status. The CDR3 is 12 residues long. The CDR3 DNA reads TGTGCCAGCGTTAAACAGGGGTCCGAGCAGTACTTC. Translating gives CASVKQGSEQYF.

This sequence joins TRBV29-1 and TRBJ1-3; D ambiguous. Trimming shortened V by 4 bases and J by 3 bases, and 10 bases separated the two germline ends. CDR3 length: 13 residues. Germline CDR1 is SQVTM and CDR2 is ANQGSEA. This CDR3 is CSVATYGGNTIYF. The CDR3 region has the DNA TGCAGCGTTGCGACATACGGTGGAAACACCATATATTTT.

This chain joins TRBV6-1 and TRBJ1-1, with TRBD1 matching over 10 bases. This CDR3 has 16 residues. The V segment lost 3 bases and the J segment 6 bases; nucleotides outside the gene matches: 10. In germline, CDR1 is MNHNS, CDR2 SASEGT. For the CDR3, the DNA is TGTGCCAGCAGTGACCCCGGGACAGGGGTGGCGGCTGAAGCTTTCTTT. It is translated as CASSDPGTGVAAEAFF.

Only a few counts were recorded for this clone. The chain couples TRBV10-3 to TRBJ2-1; D unclear. V was shortened by 3 bases and J by 2 bases, with 11 bases between the two germline ends. The CDR3 runs 15 residues. The germline CDR1 and CDR2 sequences are ENHRY and SYGVKD. CDR3 coding DNA: TGTGCCATCAGTGATACAACTATCACCTACAATGAGCAGTTCTTC. It is translated as CAISDTTITYNEQFF.

The V call is TRBV9, the J call TRBJ2-7; TRBD2 agrees at 7 bases. The trim removed 4 bases at V and 1 base at J, leaving 8 bases unmatched. Germline V gene sequence: CDR1 SGDLS, CDR2 YYNGEE. The CDR3 has 15 amino acids. The CDR3 DNA reads as TGTGCCAGCAGCACCCGGGGGGACGCATCCTACGAGCAGTACTTC. This encodes CASSTRGDASYEQYF.

The CDR3, as DNA: TGTGCCAGCAGAAGAAATGGGCCCACAGATACGCAGTATTTT. Its protein is CASRRNGPTDTQYF. The genes are TRBV6-6 and TRBJ2-3; no clear D gene. Germline V gene sequence: CDR1 MNHNY, CDR2 SVGAGI (reference sequence). This CDR3 comprises 14 residues. V was shortened by 6 bases and J by 2 bases, with 12 bases between the two germline ends.

This clone was observed a single time. The chain employs TRBV30 and TRBJ2-1; D might be TRBD1 or TRBD2, each matching 5 bases. This CDR3 is 15 amino acids long. Trimming took off 5 bases at V and 2 bases at J, with 16 bases between the two ends. CDR1 is GTSNPN, CDR2 SVGIG, per germline (reference sequence). The chain's CDR3 is CAWARGRGAYNEQFF. CDR3 coding DNA: TGTGCCTGGGCTCGAGGGAGAGGGGCCTACAATGAGCAGTTCTTC. Based on the CDR3 plus reference TRBV30 and TRBJ2-1, the full variable domain is SQTIHQWPATLVQPVGSPLSLECTVEGTSNPNLYWYRQAAGRGLQLLFYSVGIGQISSEVPQNLSASRPQDRQFILSSKKLLLSDSGFYLCAWARGRGAYNEQFFGPGTRLTVL.

The rearrangement links TRBV6-5 to TRBJ1-1; D gene ambiguous. The germline gives CDR1 MNHEY, CDR2 SVGAGI. This CDR3 has 15 residues. The V gene lost 0 bases and the J gene lost 1 base, with 9 bases spanning the gap. The CDR3, as DNA: TGTGCCAGCAGTTACTCTATAAAACAGAACACTGAAGCTTTCTTT. This sequence encodes CASSYSIKQNTEAFF.

The chain joins TRBV2 to TRBJ2-1; no clear D gene. V was trimmed by 4 bases and J by 4 bases, leaving 11 bases between them. In germline, CDR1 is SNHLY, CDR2 FYNNEI. The CDR3 covers 14 residues. Here the CDR3 reads CASSGDSPYNEQFF. As DNA, the CDR3 is TGTGCCAGCAGTGGAGACTCTCCGTACAATGAGCAGTTCTTC.

The CDR3 DNA follows: TGTGCCAGCAGTCCTCTAGGGGGAGCCTCCCCGGGGCGAGATACGCAGTATTTT. Its translation is CASSPLGGASPGRDTQYF. The J gene is TRBJ2-3, the V gene TRBV27; possibly TRBD1 for D (6 bases). This CDR3 has 18 amino acids. CDR1 is MNHEY, CDR2 SMNVEV, per germline (reference sequence). The germline V and J ends were trimmed by 5 bases and 5 bases, with 26 bases remaining between them.

The V call is TRBV18, the J call TRBJ1-5; 7 positions agree with TRBD1. Germline V gives CDR1 KGHSH, CDR2 LQKENI. CDR3 length: 15 amino acids. The V and J ends lost 1 base and 2 bases, in that order; junction bases with no gene match: 2. The CDR3 nucleotides read TGTGCCAGCTCACCACAGGGGGCTGGCAATCAGCCCCAGCATTTT. Amino acid sequence: CASSPQGAGNQPQHF.